The next 32 T cell receptor beta chains were all read from a single sample in a study of a mutant IDH1 vaccine in newly diagnosed glioma. No antigen has been assigned to these receptors. The table came from immunoSEQ multiplex PCR; TCRdb's copy has only in-frame clones and leaves some out. The repertoire holds 55,000 or so clones, with about four fifths as singletons. Time point in this sample: week 23, last vaccination. Doses consisted of 300 ug of mutant IDH1 20-mer peptide each, paired with topical imiquimod. Here the sequenced sample was PBMCs, taken from a glioma patient whose treatment included an IDH1 peptide vaccine. The receptor set was obtained from a middle-aged man with glioma.

The genes are TRBV5-1 and TRBJ1-2; a possible D gene is TRBD1 (6 bases). CDR1 is SGHRS and CDR2 is YFSETQ in the germline V gene. The CDR3 has 15 residues. The V end lost 1 base, the J end lost 7 bases, and 17 bases lay between the germline ends. DNA for the CDR3: TGCGCCAGCAGCTTGTTAGAGGAGCCAGGGGCTGGCTACACCTTC. This codes for CASSLLEEPGAGYTF.

The chain joins TRBV27 to TRBJ1-1; D is unclear. The V end was cut by 3 bases, the J end by 4 bases, with 12 bases between. CDR3 length: 14 residues. Germline CDR1 is MNHEY and CDR2 is SMNVEV (reference sequence). This chain's CDR3 is CASSFFSGFTEAFF. CDR3 in DNA: TGTGCCAGCAGTTTCTTCTCTGGCTTCACTGAAGCTTTCTTT.

This clone is labeled as large. This sequence joins TRBV15 and TRBJ2-5; D call uncertain. Trimming removed 5 bases at V and 4 bases at J, with 11 bases between. CDR3 length equals 13 residues. Germline values: CDR1 LNHNV, CDR2 YYDKDF (reference sequence). The CDR3 region has the DNA TGTGCCACCAGCGAGGTGGCAGGAGAGACCCAGTACTTC. It codes for CATSEVAGETQYF.

This clone was recorded once. The gene calls are TRBV6-1 and TRBJ2-7; TRBD1 matches at 7 bases. This CDR3 has 11 residues. The germline CDR1 and CDR2 sequences are MNHNS and SASEGT. V lost 10 bases and J lost 5; bases outside the gene matches: 5. CDR3 in amino acids: CATLDRNEQYF. CDR3 bases: TGTGCCACCTTGGACAGGAACGAGCAGTACTTC.

CDR3 DNA sequence: TGTGCCAGCAGGAACGGACAGGCCCAAGAGACCCAGTACTTC. Protein: CASRNGQAQETQYF. The V and J genes are TRBV2 and TRBJ2-5; 7 nucleotides match TRBD1. The V gene's germline CDR1 is SNHLY and CDR2 FYNNEI. The CDR3 runs to 14 residues. V gave up 6 bases and J gave up 1 base; unmatched junction bases: 5.

V is TRBV19 and J is TRBJ2-2, with D unresolved. The CDR3 is 14 residues long. Trimming removed 9 bases from V and 1 base from J, with 12 bases in between. Germline values: CDR1 LNHDA, CDR2 SQIVND (reference sequence). The CDR3 loop reads CASVGEWNTGELFF. In nucleotides, the CDR3 is TGTGCCAGCGTCGGTGAGTGGAACACCGGGGAGCTGTTTTTT.

The chain carries TRBV6-1 and TRBJ2-5; tentative D call: TRBD2 (6 bases). The CDR3 loop spans 13 amino acids. Germline V gene sequence: CDR1 MNHNS, CDR2 SASEGT. Trimming took 8 bases from V and 7 from J, leaving 17 bases between them. Written as DNA, the CDR3 is TGTGCCAGCTTAGCCGGGGACTCCAGGACCCAGTACTTC. Translating it yields CASLAGDSRTQYF.

V gene TRBV4-1 combines with J gene TRBJ1-2, with TRBD1 identical over 12 bases. The CDR3 is made up of 14 amino acids. Per germline, CDR1 MGHRA and CDR2 YSYEKL. The V segment lost 4 bases and the J segment 7 bases; nucleotides outside the gene matches: 4. CDR3 coding DNA: TGCGCCAGCAGCCCGGGGGACAGGGGGCTTGGCTACACCTTC. This gives the protein CASSPGDRGLGYTF.

The rearrangement uses TRBV7-9 and TRBJ1-1; a weak D match, TRBD1 (5 bases). Germline CDR1 is SEHNR and CDR2 is FQNEAQ (reference sequence). V dropped 7 bases and J dropped 0 bases, with 12 bases sitting between them. The CDR3 runs to 14 residues. The CDR3 loop is CASTSRTLNTEAFF. CDR3 sequence (DNA): TGTGCCAGCACCTCAAGGACATTGAACACTGAAGCTTTCTTT.

The CDR3 bases are TGTGCCGGCGACAGGGCTTCCACTGAAGCTTTCTTT. This encodes CAGDRASTEAFF. The chain employs TRBV30 and TRBJ1-1, with TRBD1 identical over 7 bases. V was clipped by 8 bases and J by 4 bases; unmatched bases: 7. The germline CDR1 and CDR2 sequences are GTSNPN and SVGIG (reference sequence). This CDR3 spans 12 amino acids.

This chain connects TRBV15 to TRBJ2-1, with TRBD1 as a possible D gene (5 bases). V lost 2 bases, J lost 0 bases, and 14 bases lay in between. Per germline, CDR1 LNHNV and CDR2 YYDKDF (reference sequence). The CDR3 consists of 17 residues. CDR3 DNA sequence: TGTGCCACCAGCAGAAAAGGACATGCTAGCTCCTACAATGAGCAGTTCTTC. Translating it yields CATSRKGHASSYNEQFF.

The V gene is TRBV6-5, the J gene TRBJ1-1; D gene unclear. V was shortened by 8 bases and J by 1 base, with 17 bases between the two germline ends. The germline V gene encodes CDR1 MNHEY and CDR2 SVGAGI. The CDR3 is 15 residues long. CDR3 sequence: CASATPSLPNTEAFF. Here the CDR3 DNA reads TGTGCCAGCGCGACGCCGAGTCTGCCGAACACTGAAGCTTTCTTT.

The chain links TRBV4-1 to TRBJ2-3; D is possibly TRBD1 (6 bases). V lost 1 base and J lost 3, with 20 bases in between. The germline V gene encodes CDR1 MGHRA and CDR2 YSYEKL. The CDR3 sequence is 18 residues long. CDR3 region: CASSQVNGAQGLTDTQYF. CDR3 bases: TGCGCCAGCAGCCAAGTTAACGGGGCACAGGGATTGACAGATACGCAGTATTTT.

This rearrangement joins TRBV19 to TRBJ2-7, with D maybe TRBD2 (6 bases). The V gene lost 3 bases and the J gene lost 0 bases, with 9 bases spanning the gap. This CDR3 is built from 14 residues. The germline V gene encodes CDR1 LNHDA and CDR2 SQIVND (reference sequence). CDR3 sequence (DNA): TGTGCCAGTAGTATGGGAGGTAGCTCCTACGAGCAGTACTTC. It yields the protein CASSMGGSSYEQYF.

The chain combines TRBV20-1 with TRBJ1-1; TRBD1 matches at 7 bases. The CDR3 length is 11 residues. J was trimmed by 4 bases and V by 7 bases; bases with no gene match: 3. The germline gives CDR1 DFQATT, CDR2 SNEGSKA (reference sequence). CDR3 DNA: TGCAGTGGTTCAGGGGGCACTGAAGCTTTCTTT. Encoded protein: CSGSGGTEAFF.

This chain joins TRBV13 and TRBJ2-3; TRBD1 might be the D (5 bases). Looked up from germline, CDR1 is PRHDT and CDR2 is FYEKMQ (reference sequence). CDR3 length: 16 amino acids. Trimming shortened V by 1 base and J by 0 bases, and 11 bases separated the two germline ends. CDR3 coding DNA: TGTGCCAGCAGCTTAGTACAGGTCTTAAGCACAGATACGCAGTATTTT. Amino acids: CASSLVQVLSTDTQYF.

This chain joins TRBV5-1 and TRBJ1-4; the match to TRBD1 covers 9 bases. The CDR3 runs to 14 residues. Germline V CDR1 and CDR2: SGHRS, YFSETQ. Germline trimming cut 4 bases from V and 8 bases from J; bases unmatched to any gene: 6. The CDR3 DNA reads as TGCGCCAGCAGCCCAGGGGGGACAGGGGAAAAACTGTTTTTT. Translated: CASSPGGTGEKLFF.

CDR3 sequence: CASSLEAPYNEQFF. For the CDR3, the DNA is TGCGCCAGCAGCTTGGAGGCTCCCTACAATGAGCAGTTCTTC. This sequence joins TRBV5-1 and TRBJ2-1; D unclear. The CDR3 consists of 14 residues. Germline V gene sequence: CDR1 SGHRS, CDR2 YFSETQ. The ends were cut back, 0 bases at V and 2 bases at J, with 6 bases in the middle.

The chain combines TRBV30 with TRBJ2-5; 7 nucleotides match TRBD1. Germline V gives CDR1 GTSNPN, CDR2 SVGIG (reference sequence). CDR3 length equals 16 residues. The V gene end was trimmed by 3 bases and the J gene end by 0 bases; junction bases not matched to a gene: 10. CDR3 protein: CAWRSPHRGYQETQYF. CDR3 DNA: TGTGCCTGGAGGTCCCCGCACAGGGGATACCAAGAGACCCAGTACTTC.

The chain joins TRBV5-1 to TRBJ2-7; 7 bases align to TRBD2. The CDR3 has 14 amino acids. Germline V gene sequence: CDR1 SGHRS, CDR2 YFSETQ. J was trimmed by 3 bases and V by 1 base; bases with no gene match: 4. Here the CDR3 DNA reads TGCGCCAGCAGCTTGCCCGGGACTATCTACGAGCAGTACTTC. Amino acids: CASSLPGTIYEQYF.

This clone was counted between two and nine times. The chain has TRBV2 and TRBJ1-1, with D possibly being TRBD1 (6 bases). Trimming pared 5 bases from V and 6 bases from J, leaving 10 bases between. This CDR3 has 12 residues. The germline gives CDR1 SNHLY, CDR2 FYNNEI. The CDR3 DNA follows: TGTGCCAGCAGTACAGGGAAGGCTGAAGCTTTCTTT. This encodes CASSTGKAEAFF.

This clone showed up just once. This chain joins TRBV7-9 and TRBJ2-3; D uncertain. The CDR3 length is 14 residues. V lost 5 bases, J lost 4 bases, and 13 bases lay in between. Germline-derived CDR1 and CDR2 are SEHNR and FQNEAQ (reference sequence). CDR3 nucleotide sequence: TGTGCCAGCAGCCCTAGGCTTACGGCAGATACGCAGTATTTT. Translation: CASSPRLTADTQYF. The entire variable domain, with the rest obtained from reference TRBV7-9 and TRBJ2-3, is as follows: DTGVSQNPRHKITKRGQNVTFRCDPISEHNRLYWYRQTLGQGPEFLTYFQNEAQLEKSRLLSDRFSAERPKGSFSTLEIQRTEQGDSAMYLCASSPRLTADTQYFGPGTRLTVL.

V gene TRBV19 combines with J gene TRBJ1-2; D remains ambiguous. The CDR3 contains 11 residues. Germline loops: CDR1 LNHDA, CDR2 SQIVND (reference sequence). V gave up 6 bases and J gave up 3 bases, with 5 bases separating them. This chain's CDR3 is CASRWDYGYTF. CDR3 bases: TGTGCCAGTAGGTGGGACTATGGCTACACCTTC. Full variable domain (remainder filled in from reference TRBV19 and TRBJ1-2): DGGITQSPKYLFRKEGQNVTLSCEQNLNHDAMYWYRQDPGQGLRLIYYSQIVNDFQKGDIAEGYSVSREKKESFPLTVTSAQKNPTAFYLCASRWDYGYTFGSGTRLTVV.

The V and J genes are TRBV19 and TRBJ1-2; D is uncertain. Germline assignment: CDR1 LNHDA and CDR2 SQIVND (reference sequence). The CDR3 is made up of 13 amino acids. Trimming took off 4 bases at V and 2 bases at J, with 8 bases between the two ends. CDR3 in DNA: TGTGCCAGTAGTAGAAGGTCCAACTATGGCTACACCTTC. This sequence encodes CASSRRSNYGYTF.

The rearrangement joins TRBV7-4 to TRBJ2-7; D may match TRBD1 or TRBD2 (7 bases each). CDR3 length: 14 residues. Germline CDR1 SGHVT, CDR2 SQSDAQ. The V gene lost 6 bases and the J gene lost 0 bases, with 12 bases spanning the gap. CDR3 bases: TGTGCCAGCAGAGGGAGGGGGCACTCCTACGAGCAGTACTTC. Translation gives CASRGRGHSYEQYF.

Judged by abundance, this clone is medium-sized. V and J are TRBV28 and TRBJ2-3, with 12 positions matching TRBD2. V trimming: 7 bases; J trimming: 4 bases; junction bases outside the gene matches: 6. This CDR3 spans 15 amino acids. Germline CDR1 is MDHEN and CDR2 is SYDVKM. As DNA, the CDR3 is TGTGCCAGCACCGCCCTAGCGGGGGGGGCAGATACGCAGTATTTT. It yields the protein CASTALAGGADTQYF.

The V gene is TRBV7-3, the J gene TRBJ2-1; 14 nucleotides align to TRBD2. Germline V gives CDR1 SGHTA, CDR2 FQGTGA. This CDR3 has 16 residues. The V and J ends lost 0 bases and 12 bases, in that order; junction bases with no gene match: 7. DNA for the CDR3: TGTGCCAGCAGCTTAACTGGGACTAGCGGGGGACACGGGCAGTTCTTC. This translates into CASSLTGTSGGHGQFF.

The genes are TRBV29-1 and TRBJ1-1, with 12 bases lining up with TRBD1. CDR1 SQVTM and CDR2 ANQGSEA come from the germline V gene. The V and J ends lost 6 bases and 4 bases, in that order; junction bases with no gene match: 6. This CDR3 region has 14 residues. This CDR3 reads CSVRDRGQATEAFF. For the CDR3, the DNA is TGCAGCGTCCGGGACAGGGGGCAGGCCACTGAAGCTTTCTTT.

The gene calls are TRBV14 and TRBJ2-7; 10 bases map to TRBD2. Germline values: CDR1 SGHDN, CDR2 FVKESK. J was trimmed by 2 bases and V by 5 bases; bases with no gene match: 3. CDR3 size: 14 residues. The CDR3 DNA reads TGTGCCAGCAGCTTAGCGGGGGGTCCCTACGAGCAGTACTTC. Translation: CASSLAGGPYEQYF.

The chain has TRBV4-1 and TRBJ2-3; 15 nucleotides line up with TRBD2. V lost 4 bases to trimming and J lost 9 bases; unmatched junction nucleotides: 17. Germline CDR1 is MGHRA and CDR2 is YSYEKL. The CDR3 is made up of 19 amino acids. The CDR3 DNA reads TGCGCCAGCAGCCCAACGGTCCCCGGACTAGCGGGGGGGCCCGGGACGCAGTATTTT. Residues: CASSPTVPGLAGGPGTQYF.

CDR3 amino acids: CASSGDSGNRPTQYF. The CDR3 nucleotides read TGTGCCAGCAGTGGAGATTCAGGGAACCGGCCGACCCAGTACTTC. The rearrangement joins TRBV6-4 to TRBJ2-5; TRBD1 might be the D (5 bases). V lost 4 bases and J lost 7, with 19 bases in between. The germline gives CDR1 MRHNA, CDR2 SNTAGT. The CDR3 spans 15 residues.

The chain uses TRBV9 and TRBJ1-6; no clear D gene. The CDR3 contains 15 residues. The ends were cut back, 3 bases at V and 7 bases at J, with 14 bases in the middle. CDR1 and CDR2 (germline): SGDLS, YYNGEE. The CDR3 coding sequence is TGTGCCAGCAGCGCCCGGACGGGTCCGAATTCACCCCTCCACTTT. Translating gives CASSARTGPNSPLHF.